The T cell receptor (beta chain) described here comes from a study of regulatory T cells in long-lasting Graves disease. Whole-study results and caveats: Analyses excluded thyroid tissue, covering peripheral blood alone.

Time point specified: newly diagnosed GD, antithyroid drugs for less than 3 months. The TCR library was made from RNA extracted from PBMCs. Sequencing libraries for TCR beta were prepared with iRepertoire HTBI primers and Arm-PCR of CDR3 regions. TCRdb analysed the multiplex PCR reads with MiXCR anew, one entry per CDR3 protein. The data contain fewer than 550,000 distinct CDR3 sequences, roughly 16% of them singletons. V shed 3 bases, J shed 5 bases, and the junction held 7 bases outside the gene matches. The CDR3 covers 14 residues. The V gene's germline CDR1 is GTSNPN and CDR2 SVGIG (reference sequence). In its sample, this clonotype was seen many times. Its antigen is still unknown. Another study also made use of these data, one on T cells in Graves' hyperthyroidism and ophthalmopathy.

The rearrangement joins TRBV30 to TRBJ1-2; 9 bases are shared with TRBD1. This sequence originates from a woman in her forties or fifties with Graves disease. This specimen consisted of peripheral blood mononuclear cells (PBMCs), obtained at new diagnosis, from a patient treated with antithyroid drugs. The CDR3 nucleotides are TGTGCCTGGAGAGCTCTGGACAGGGGATATGGCTACACCTTC. As protein: CAWRALDRGYGYTF.